This TCR beta chain stems from a study of cytomegalovirus exposure and HLA in healthy donors. Study details: Some 85 million unique TCRs, all from HLA-typed donors, were included in an early release of the data. Study-wide results and caveats: Sequencing likely caused a cluster of highly shared sequence variants.

This clone was seen only a few times. No antigen is known for it. PCR used 60 Vbeta primers and 13 Jbeta primers. As processed by the authors: Later work found around 85 million unique TCR beta chains, with about 10 million shared. Assay used: immunoSEQ multiplex PCR; TCRdb lists only in-frame clones, some missing. The V and J calls and clone size are taken from that table; D and trimming were inferred from the DNA. The top ten clones hold 1.5% of a sample with 160,000 or so clones, approximately 88% of them seen once. The CDR3 has 16 amino acids. The germline gives CDR1 MRHNA, CDR2 SNTAGT. Trimming took 2 bases from V and 7 from J; bases not matched to a gene: 5.

Sequencing was performed on PBMCs. This clonotype was obtained from a woman aged 18-35 years in good health and CMV-seronegative. The V gene is TRBV6-4, the J gene TRBJ1-6; 10 bases are a match to TRBD1. The CDR3: CASSDPGTGDNSPLHF. The CDR3 DNA follows: TGTGCCAGCAGTGACCCCGGGACAGGGGACAATTCACCCCTCCACTTT.